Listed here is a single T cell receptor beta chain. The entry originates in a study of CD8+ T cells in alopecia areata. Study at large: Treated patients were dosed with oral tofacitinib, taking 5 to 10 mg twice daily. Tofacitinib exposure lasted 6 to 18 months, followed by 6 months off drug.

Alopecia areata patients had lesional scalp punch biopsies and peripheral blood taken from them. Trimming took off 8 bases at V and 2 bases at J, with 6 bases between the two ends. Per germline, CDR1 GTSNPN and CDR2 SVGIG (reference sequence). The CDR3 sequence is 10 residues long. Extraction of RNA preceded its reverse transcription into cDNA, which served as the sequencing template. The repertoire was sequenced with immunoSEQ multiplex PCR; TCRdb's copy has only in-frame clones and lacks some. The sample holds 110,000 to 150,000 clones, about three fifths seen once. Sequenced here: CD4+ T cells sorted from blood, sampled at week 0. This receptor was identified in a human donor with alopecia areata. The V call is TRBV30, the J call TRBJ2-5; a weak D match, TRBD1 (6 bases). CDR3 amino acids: CAQGQETQYF. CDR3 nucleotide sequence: TGTGCCCAGGGGCAAGAGACCCAGTACTTC.